This note documents a single T cell receptor (beta chain) sequence. Its specificity is unknown. Sequencing was performed with immunoSEQ multiplex PCR; in TCRdb, only in-frame clones are kept and a portion is missing. The sample contains 120,000 to 150,000 clones, just over 90% of which appear only once. The study drew the donors from its roughly 130-subject validation cohort, separate from the approximately 700-subject first cohort. From germline, CDR1 is MNHEY and CDR2 SMNVEV (reference sequence). V was pared by 5 bases and J by 0 bases, with 8 bases between. CDR3 length: 14 residues. The data were taken from a study of cytomegalovirus exposure and HLA in healthy donors. Study results and limitations: CMV antigen specificity of three CMV-associated chains was confirmed in vitro. Cytomegalovirus-associated status was assigned to around 160 TCR beta chains.

What was sequenced was PBMCs. The chain carries TRBV27 and TRBJ1-3; weak D call: TRBD1 (6 bases). The source is a man younger than 30 in good health and CMV-seronegative. The CDR3 reads CASSRDNSGNTIYF. The DNA of the CDR3 is TGTGCCAGCAGTCGGGACAACTCTGGAAACACCATATATTTT.